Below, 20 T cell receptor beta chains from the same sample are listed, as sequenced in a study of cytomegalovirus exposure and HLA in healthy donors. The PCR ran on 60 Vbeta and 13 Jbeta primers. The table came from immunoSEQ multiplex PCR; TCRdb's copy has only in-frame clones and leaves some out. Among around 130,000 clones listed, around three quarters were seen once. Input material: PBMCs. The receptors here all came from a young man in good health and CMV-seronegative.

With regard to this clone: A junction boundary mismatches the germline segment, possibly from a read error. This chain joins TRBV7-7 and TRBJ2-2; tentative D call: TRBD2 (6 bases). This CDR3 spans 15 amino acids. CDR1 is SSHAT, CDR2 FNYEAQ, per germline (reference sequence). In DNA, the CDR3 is TGTGCTAGCAGCCCCGGAGGGCCCGGGGGCGGGGAGCTGTTTTTT. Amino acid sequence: CASSPGGPGGGELFF. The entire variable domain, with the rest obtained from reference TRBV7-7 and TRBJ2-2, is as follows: GAGVSQSPRYKVTKRGQDVTLRCDPISSHATLYWYQQALGQGPEFLTYFNYEAQPDKSGLPSDRFSAERPEGSISTLTIQRTEQRDSAMYRCASSPGGPGGGELFFGEGSRLTVL.

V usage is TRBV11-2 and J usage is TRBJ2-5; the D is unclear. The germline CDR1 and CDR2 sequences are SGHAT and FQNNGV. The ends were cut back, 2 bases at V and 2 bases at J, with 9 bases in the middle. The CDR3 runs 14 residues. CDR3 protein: CASSLNLFQETQYF. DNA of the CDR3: TGTGCCAGCAGCTTAAATCTTTTTCAAGAGACCCAGTACTTC.

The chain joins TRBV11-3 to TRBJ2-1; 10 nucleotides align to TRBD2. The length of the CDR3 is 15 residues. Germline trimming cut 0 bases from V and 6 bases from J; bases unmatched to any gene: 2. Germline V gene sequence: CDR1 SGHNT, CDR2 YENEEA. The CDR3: CASSLEGLATNEQFF. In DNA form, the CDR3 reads TGTGCCAGCAGCTTAGAGGGACTAGCGACCAATGAGCAGTTCTTC. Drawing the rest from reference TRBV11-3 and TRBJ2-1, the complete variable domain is EAGVVQSPRYKIIEKKQPVAFWCNPISGHNTLYWYLQNLGQGPELLIRYENEEAVDDSQLPKDRFSAERLKGVDSTLKIQPAELGDSAVYLCASSLEGLATNEQFFGPGTRLTVL.

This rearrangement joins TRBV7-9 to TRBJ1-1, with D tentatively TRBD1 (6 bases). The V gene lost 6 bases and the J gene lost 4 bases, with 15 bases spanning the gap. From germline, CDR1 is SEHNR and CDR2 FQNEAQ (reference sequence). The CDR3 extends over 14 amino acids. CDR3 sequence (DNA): TGTGCCAGCAGGCTAGCTCAGGGGCGCACTGAAGCTTTCTTT. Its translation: CASRLAQGRTEAFF. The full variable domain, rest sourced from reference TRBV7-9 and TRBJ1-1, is DTGVSQNPRHKITKRGQNVTFRCDPISEHNRLYWYRQTLGQGPEFLTYFQNEAQLEKSRLLSDRFSAERPKGSFSTLEIQRTEQGDSAMYLCASRLAQGRTEAFFGQGTRLTVV.

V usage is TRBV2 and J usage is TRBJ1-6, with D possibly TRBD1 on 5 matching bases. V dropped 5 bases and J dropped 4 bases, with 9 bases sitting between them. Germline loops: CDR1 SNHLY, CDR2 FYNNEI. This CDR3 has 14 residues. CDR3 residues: CASSLTEYNSPLHF. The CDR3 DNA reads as TGTGCCAGCAGTTTGACAGAGTATAATTCACCCCTCCACTTT.

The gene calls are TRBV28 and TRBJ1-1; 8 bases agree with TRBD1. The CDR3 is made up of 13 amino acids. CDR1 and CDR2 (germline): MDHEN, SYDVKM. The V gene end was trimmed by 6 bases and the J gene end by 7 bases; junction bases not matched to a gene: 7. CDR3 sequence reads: CASSNRGLGEAFF. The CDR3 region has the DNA TGTGCCAGCAGCAACAGGGGGTTGGGTGAAGCTTTCTTT.

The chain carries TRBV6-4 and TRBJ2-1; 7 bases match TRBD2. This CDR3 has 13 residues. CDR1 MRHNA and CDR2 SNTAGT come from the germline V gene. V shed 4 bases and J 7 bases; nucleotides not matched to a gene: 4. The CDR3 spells CASSARGVNEQFF. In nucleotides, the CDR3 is TGTGCCAGCAGTGCCCGGGGGGTAAATGAGCAGTTCTTC.

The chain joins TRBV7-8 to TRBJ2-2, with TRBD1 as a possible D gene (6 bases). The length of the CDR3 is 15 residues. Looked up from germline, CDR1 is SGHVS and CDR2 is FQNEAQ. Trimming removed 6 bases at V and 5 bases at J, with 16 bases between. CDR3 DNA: TGTGCCAGCAGAAGTGACAGGTGGTGGACCGGGGAGCTGTTTTTT. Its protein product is CASRSDRWWTGELFF. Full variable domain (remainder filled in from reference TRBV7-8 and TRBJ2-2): GAGVSQSPRYKVAKRGQDVALRCDPISGHVSLFWYQQALGQGPEFLTYFQNEAQLDKSGLPSDRFFAERPEGSVSTLKIQRTQQEDSAVYLCASRSDRWWTGELFFGEGSRLTVL.

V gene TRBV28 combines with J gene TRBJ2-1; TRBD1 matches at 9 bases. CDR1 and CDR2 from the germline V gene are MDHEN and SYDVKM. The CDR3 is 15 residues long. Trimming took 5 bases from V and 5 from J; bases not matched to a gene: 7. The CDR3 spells CASSLSGQGNNEQFF. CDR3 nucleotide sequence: TGTGCCAGCAGTCTATCGGGACAGGGAAACAATGAGCAGTTCTTC. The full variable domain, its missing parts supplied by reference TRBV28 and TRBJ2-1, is DVKVTQSSRYLVKRTGEKVFLECVQDMDHENMFWYRQDPGLGLRLIYFSYDVKMKEKGDIPEGYSVSREKKERFSLILESASTNQTSMYLCASSLSGQGNNEQFFGPGTRLTVL.

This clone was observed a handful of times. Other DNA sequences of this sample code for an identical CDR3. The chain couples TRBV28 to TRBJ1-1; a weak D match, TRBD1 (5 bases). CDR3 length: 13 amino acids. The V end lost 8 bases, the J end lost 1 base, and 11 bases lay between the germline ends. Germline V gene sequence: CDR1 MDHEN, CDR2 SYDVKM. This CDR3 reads CASRPGQNTEAFF. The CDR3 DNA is TGTGCCAGCCGACCAGGGCAGAACACTGAAGCTTTCTTT.

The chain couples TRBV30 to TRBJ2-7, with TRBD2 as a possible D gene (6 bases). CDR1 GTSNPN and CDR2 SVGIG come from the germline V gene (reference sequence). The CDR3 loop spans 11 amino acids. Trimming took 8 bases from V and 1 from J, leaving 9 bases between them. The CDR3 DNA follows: TGTGCCGCTGGGGGGTCCTACGAGCAGTACGTC. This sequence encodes CAAGGSYEQYV.

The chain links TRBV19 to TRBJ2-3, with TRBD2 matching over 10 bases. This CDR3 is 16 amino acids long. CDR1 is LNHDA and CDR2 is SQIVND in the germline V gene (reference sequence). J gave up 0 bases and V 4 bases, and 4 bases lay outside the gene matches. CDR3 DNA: TGTGCCAGTAGTAAACTAGCGGGGAGTAGCACAGATACGCAGTATTTT. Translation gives CASSKLAGSSTDTQYF.

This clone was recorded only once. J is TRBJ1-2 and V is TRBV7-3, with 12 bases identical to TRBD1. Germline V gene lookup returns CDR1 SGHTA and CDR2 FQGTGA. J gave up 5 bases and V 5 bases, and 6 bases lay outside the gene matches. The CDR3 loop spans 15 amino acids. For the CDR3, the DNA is TGTGCCAGCAGCCCGGGACAGGGGGCGGATTATGGCTACACCTTC. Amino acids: CASSPGQGADYGYTF. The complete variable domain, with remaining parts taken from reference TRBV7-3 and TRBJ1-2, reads GAGVSQTPSNKVTEKGKYVELRCDPISGHTALYWYRQSLGQGPEFLIYFQGTGAADDSGLPNDRFFAVRPEGSVSTLKIQRTERGDSAVYLCASSPGQGADYGYTFGSGTRLTVV.

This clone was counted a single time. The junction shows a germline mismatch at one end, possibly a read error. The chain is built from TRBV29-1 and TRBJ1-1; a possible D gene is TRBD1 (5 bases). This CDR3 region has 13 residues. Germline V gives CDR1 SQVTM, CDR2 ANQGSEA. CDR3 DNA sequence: TGCAGCGCCAACAGGCAGCAGAACACTGGAGCTTTCTTT. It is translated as CSANRQQNTGAFF. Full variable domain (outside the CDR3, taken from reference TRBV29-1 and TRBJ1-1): SAVISQKPSRDICQRGTSLTIQCQVDSQVTMMFWYRQQPGQSLTLIATANQGSEATYESGFVIDKFPISRPNLTFSTLTVSNMSPEDSSIYLCSANRQQNTGAFFGQGTRLTVV.

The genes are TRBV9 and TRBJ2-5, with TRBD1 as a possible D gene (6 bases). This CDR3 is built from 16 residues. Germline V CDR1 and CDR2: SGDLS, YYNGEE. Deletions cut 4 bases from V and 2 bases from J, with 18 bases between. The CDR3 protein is CASSPLGRGGQETQYF. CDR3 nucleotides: TGTGCCAGCAGCCCTCTGGGGCGAGGGGGTCAAGAGACCCAGTACTTC.

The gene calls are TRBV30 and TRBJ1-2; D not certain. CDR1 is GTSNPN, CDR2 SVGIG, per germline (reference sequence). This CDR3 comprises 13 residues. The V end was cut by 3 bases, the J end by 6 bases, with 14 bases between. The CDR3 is CAWRASRQNGYTF. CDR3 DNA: TGTGCCTGGAGGGCCTCGCGGCAGAATGGCTACACCTTC.

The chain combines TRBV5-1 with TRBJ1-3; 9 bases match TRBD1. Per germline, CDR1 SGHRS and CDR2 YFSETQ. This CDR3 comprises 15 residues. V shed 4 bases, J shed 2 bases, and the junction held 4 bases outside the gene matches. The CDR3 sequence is CASSVQGAPGNTIYF. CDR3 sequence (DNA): TGCGCCAGCAGCGTACAGGGGGCGCCTGGAAACACCATATATTTT.

This chain's CDR3 is CASSEGRTGAWGYTF. For the CDR3, the DNA is TGTGCCAGCAGTGAGGGCAGGACAGGGGCCTGGGGCTACACCTTC. This chain uses TRBV2 with TRBJ1-2; 9 bases fit TRBD1. The germline CDR1 and CDR2 sequences are SNHLY and FYNNEI. After removal of 3 bases from V and 8 bases from J, the junction contained 10 bases not matched to a gene. The CDR3 consists of 15 residues.

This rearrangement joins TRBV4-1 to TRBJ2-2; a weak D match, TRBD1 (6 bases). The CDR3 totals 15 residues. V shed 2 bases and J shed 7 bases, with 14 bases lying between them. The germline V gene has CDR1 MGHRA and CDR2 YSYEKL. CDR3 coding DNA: TGCGCCAGCAGCCAATCTGGACAGTGGGGCGGGGAGCTGTTTTTT. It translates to CASSQSGQWGGELFF.

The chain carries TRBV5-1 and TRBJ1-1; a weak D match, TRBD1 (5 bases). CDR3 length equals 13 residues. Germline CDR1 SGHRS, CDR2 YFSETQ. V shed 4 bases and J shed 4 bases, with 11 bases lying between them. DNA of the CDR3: TGCGCCAGCAGCGTCCAGGGCTTCACTGAAGCTTTCTTT. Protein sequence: CASSVQGFTEAFF.